These 24 T cell receptor beta chains share one sample of origin, sequenced in a study of blood T cell repertoires in COVID-19. Only in-frame clones appear in the TCRdb table, and some are missing; sequencing was by immunoSEQ multiplex PCR. The sample carries some 390,000 clones, around 91% recorded once. Specimen: PBMCs or T cells enriched from blood (not recorded which). These receptor sequences come from a man aged 25 to 40 who had recovered from COVID-19.

The chain uses TRBV9 and TRBJ1-1; D not certain. Trimming took 4 bases from V and 6 from J, leaving 10 bases between them. The germline V gene encodes CDR1 SGDLS and CDR2 YYNGEE. The CDR3 loop spans 12 amino acids. The CDR3 DNA sequence: TGTGCCAGCAGCCCCCCTCTCGCTGAAGCTTTCTTT. Translated, it gives CASSPPLAEAFF.

In this sample, this clone turned up once. The chain links TRBV5-1 to TRBJ2-5, with 7 bases identical to TRBD2. Germline V CDR1 and CDR2: SGHRS, YFSETQ. The CDR3 contains 16 residues. Losses at the gene ends were 0 bases for V and 1 base for J; bases not matched to a gene: 6. Here the CDR3 reads CASSLGLADLQETQYF. The CDR3, as DNA: TGCGCCAGCAGCTTGGGACTAGCCGACCTCCAAGAGACCCAGTACTTC.

The chain couples TRBV5-1 to TRBJ2-7, with unresolved D. V shed 4 bases and J shed 6 bases, with 11 bases lying between them. The CDR3 is made up of 12 amino acids. In germline, CDR1 is SGHRS, CDR2 YFSETQ. The CDR3 bases are TGCGCCAGCAGCCCCCCAGGTCTCGAGCAGTACTTC. Residues: CASSPPGLEQYF.

The sample holds one count of this clone. This chain links TRBV5-1 with TRBJ1-1; TRBD1 aligns across 7 bases. Germline V lookup: CDR1 SGHRS, CDR2 YFSETQ. V shed 3 bases and J 2 bases; nucleotides not matched to a gene: 10. This CDR3 has 16 residues. In nucleotides, the CDR3 is TGCGCCAGCAGCTACACAGGGGACCTCATAAACACTGAAGCTTTCTTT. Translating it yields CASSYTGDLINTEAFF.

This clone was recorded once. This chain connects TRBV6-6 to TRBJ1-2; a possible D gene is TRBD1 (6 bases). The germline V and J ends were trimmed by 0 bases and 1 base, with 12 bases remaining between them. This CDR3 has 16 residues. Per germline, CDR1 MNHNY and CDR2 SVGAGI (reference sequence). The CDR3 bases are TGTGCCAGCAGTTACTCTACAGGGAGAGGTAACTATGGCTACACCTTC. This sequence encodes CASSYSTGRGNYGYTF.

The chain combines TRBV7-9 with TRBJ2-2, with TRBD2 matching over 13 bases. Germline values: CDR1 SEHNR, CDR2 FQNEAQ (reference sequence). J was trimmed by 7 bases and V by 6 bases; bases with no gene match: 2. The CDR3 has 14 amino acids. The CDR3 here is CASRLAGGNGELFF. The CDR3 DNA reads as TGTGCCAGCAGACTAGCGGGAGGGAACGGGGAGCTGTTTTTT.

This sequence joins TRBV4-1 and TRBJ1-6; possibly TRBD1 for D (6 bases). V was clipped by 6 bases and J by 3 bases, with 18 bases between them. Looked up from germline, CDR1 is MGHRA and CDR2 is YSYEKL. This CDR3 region has 17 residues. The DNA of the CDR3 is TGCGCCAGCAGACCAAGACAGGCAAGGAACTATAATTCACCCCTCCACTTT. It specifies CASRPRQARNYNSPLHF.

On this clone: Germline is not matched at one junction end, which may reflect a read error. This rearrangement joins TRBV6-4 to TRBJ2-1, with D perhaps matching TRBD1 (5 bases). CDR1 is MRHNA and CDR2 is SNTAGT in the germline V gene. The length of the CDR3 is 14 residues. CDR3 coding DNA: TGTGCCAGCAGTGACTCGGGTTCAGGCGGCAGGGCGGTCTTC. It translates to CASSDSGSGGRAVF.

This rearrangement joins TRBV9 to TRBJ2-3, with TRBD2 matching over 7 bases. CDR1 is SGDLS, CDR2 YYNGEE, per germline. The V gene end was trimmed by 4 bases and the J gene end by 0 bases; junction bases not matched to a gene: 11. The CDR3 sequence is 17 residues long. Here the CDR3 reads CASSSRTSVLSTDTQYF. The CDR3 nucleotides read TGTGCCAGCAGCTCACGGACTAGTGTATTGAGCACAGATACGCAGTATTTT.

The V call is TRBV12-3 or TRBV12-4, the J call TRBJ2-1; tentative D call: TRBD1 (6 bases). This CDR3 has 11 amino acids. V gave up 6 bases and J gave up 7 bases, with 7 bases separating them. The CDR3 loop is CASRQGNEQFF. CDR3 DNA sequence: TGTGCCAGCAGACAGGGAAATGAGCAGTTCTTC.

This clone was seen a single time. The junction shows a germline mismatch at one end, possibly a read error. This chain links TRBV4-1 with TRBJ2-7; D ambiguous. CDR1 and CDR2 (germline): MGHRA, YSYEKL. The CDR3 sequence is 13 residues long. The CDR3 DNA sequence: TGCGCCAGCAGCGAAGACCGGGCCTACGAGCAGTACTTC. Protein: CASSEDRAYEQYF.

This clone is a singleton in its sample. This chain links TRBV5-1 with TRBJ1-2; TRBD1 matches at 8 bases. Germline CDR1 SGHRS, CDR2 YFSETQ. The CDR3 has 12 residues. V lost 4 bases to trimming and J lost 8 bases; unmatched junction nucleotides: 4. The CDR3 loop reads CASSTDRGGYTF. The CDR3 nucleotides read TGCGCCAGCAGCACCGACAGGGGAGGCTACACCTTC.

J is TRBJ2-5 and V is TRBV6-1; 10 bases match TRBD1. Germline-derived CDR1 and CDR2 are MNHNS and SASEGT. The CDR3 is 19 residues long. The junction had 13 bases not matched to a gene; V was cut back by 1 base and J by 2 bases. The CDR3 spells CASSEVLGPGQGGQETQYF. The CDR3 coding sequence is TGTGCCAGCAGTGAAGTCCTGGGCCCCGGACAGGGGGGACAAGAGACCCAGTACTTC.

Here the CDR3 reads CASSSTGLGGANVLTF. CDR3 bases: TGTGCCAGCAGTTCGACAGGGCTCGGCGGGGCCAACGTCCTGACTTTC. This sequence joins TRBV28 and TRBJ2-6, with 7 positions matching TRBD1. This CDR3 spans 16 amino acids. CDR1 and CDR2 (germline): MDHEN, SYDVKM. Unmatched junction bases numbered 7, after V lost 4 bases and J lost 4 bases.

The chain has TRBV10-3 and TRBJ2-1; 11 nucleotides line up with TRBD2. Germline values: CDR1 ENHRY, CDR2 SYGVKD. V shed 3 bases and J 8 bases; nucleotides not matched to a gene: 3. The CDR3 consists of 14 residues. The CDR3 loop is CAISDSGRAYEQFF. CDR3 in DNA: TGTGCCATCAGTGATAGCGGGAGGGCATATGAGCAGTTCTTC.

V gene TRBV28 combines with J gene TRBJ2-7, with TRBD2 matching 13 bases. With V trimmed by 4 bases and J by 4 bases, 16 bases remained unmatched. The CDR3 is 19 amino acids. Germline lookup yields CDR1 MDHEN and CDR2 SYDVKM. The CDR3 protein is CASSSGTGTSGNKPYEQYF. CDR3 coding DNA: TGTGCCAGCAGTTCGGGAACCGGGACTAGCGGGAATAAACCTTACGAGCAGTACTTC.

The J gene is TRBJ2-5, the V gene TRBV5-4; 8 bases are shared with TRBD1. The CDR3 sequence is 13 residues long. The germline V gene has CDR1 SGHNT and CDR2 YYREEE (reference sequence). The V gene end was trimmed by 5 bases and the J gene end by 4 bases; junction bases not matched to a gene: 4. CDR3 sequence: CASRPQGGETQYF. The CDR3 DNA reads as TGTGCCAGCAGACCACAGGGGGGAGAGACCCAGTACTTC.

The V gene is TRBV13, the J gene TRBJ2-1, with no clear D. V shed 5 bases and J shed 5 bases, with 4 bases lying between them. CDR1 and CDR2 from the germline V gene are PRHDT and FYEKMQ (reference sequence). CDR3 length: 11 amino acids. CDR3 DNA sequence: TGTGCCAGCAGCCCCAACAATGAGCAGTTCTTC. Protein product: CASSPNNEQFF.

V is TRBV30 and J is TRBJ1-1; no firm D call. The V gene's germline CDR1 is GTSNPN and CDR2 SVGIG (reference sequence). There are 15 residues in the CDR3. V shed 3 bases and J shed 3 bases, with 17 bases lying between them. Here the CDR3 reads CAWRTKPGEYTEAFF. The DNA of the CDR3 is TGTGCCTGGAGAACCAAACCTGGGGAGTACACTGAAGCTTTCTTT.

This clone has just one count. The chain joins TRBV7-6 to TRBJ2-7, with D perhaps matching TRBD1 (5 bases). Between the trimmed V and J ends, which lost 3 bases and 5 bases, there was a span of 14 bases. The CDR3 consists of 14 residues. Germline V gene sequence: CDR1 SGHVS, CDR2 FNYEAQ. CDR3 sequence: CASSFSPGADEQYF. The DNA for the CDR3 is TGTGCCAGCAGCTTTTCCCCTGGGGCCGACGAGCAGTACTTC.

This chain links TRBV6-5 with TRBJ1-2; D may be TRBD1 (6 bases). The CDR3 contains 13 residues. The ends were cut back, 6 bases at V and 4 bases at J, with 12 bases in the middle. Germline V gene data show CDR1 as MNHEY and CDR2 as SVGAGI. The CDR3 region has the DNA TGTGCCAGCAGCCCAACAGGGTCCTATGGCTACACCTTC. Protein sequence: CASSPTGSYGYTF.

The rearrangement joins TRBV2 to TRBJ1-6, with 7 bases matching TRBD1. Germline-derived CDR1 and CDR2 are SNHLY and FYNNEI. The CDR3 is 15 amino acids. V dropped 3 bases and J dropped 9; count of bases not matched to a gene: 8. This CDR3 reads CASSEEGAFASPLHF. The CDR3 DNA follows: TGTGCCAGCAGTGAGGAGGGGGCATTCGCTTCACCCCTCCACTTT.

This chain connects TRBV9 to TRBJ2-7; TRBD2 is a possible D gene (6 bases). The length of the CDR3 is 14 residues. Trimming cost V 4 bases and J 3 bases, with 14 bases left between them. Germline CDR1 reads SGDLS; CDR2 reads YYNGEE. CDR3 protein: CASSPGTENYEQYF. The DNA for the CDR3 is TGTGCCAGCAGCCCCGGGACTGAAAACTACGAGCAGTACTTC.

The rearrangement links TRBV6-5 to TRBJ2-1; weak D call: TRBD1 (6 bases). Trimming took 5 bases from V and 5 from J, leaving 16 bases between them. Germline V gives CDR1 MNHEY, CDR2 SVGAGI. This CDR3 contains 15 residues. CDR3 nucleotide sequence: TGTGCCAGCAGTCAGACCCCAGGGGTCCACAATGAGCAGTTCTTC. Encoded protein: CASSQTPGVHNEQFF.